Following are 14 T cell receptor beta chains from one sample sequenced in a study of T cell changes during pregnancy in multiple sclerosis. Data came from immunoSEQ multiplex PCR; TCRdb stores just in-frame clones and leaves some out. This table holds tens of thousands of clones, 91% found once. The sequenced sample was peripheral blood, obtained in the third trimester of pregnancy. These receptor sequences come from a female donor in good health, enrolled as a control in a pregnancy study.

The chain is built from TRBV5-1 and TRBJ2-7, with D possibly matching TRBD1 (5 bases). The germline CDR1 and CDR2 sequences are SGHRS and YFSETQ. The length of the CDR3 is 14 residues. The V and J ends lost 4 bases and 6 bases respectively, with 17 bases between them. CDR3 coding DNA: TGCGCCAGCAGCCGAGCAGTTGGGGCAACCGAGCAGTACTTC. Translated: CASSRAVGATEQYF.

The V gene is TRBV28, the J gene TRBJ2-1; possibly TRBD1 for D (5 bases). Germline values: CDR1 MDHEN, CDR2 SYDVKM. CDR3 size: 12 residues. V lost 7 bases to trimming and J lost 10 bases, with 14 bases between them. CDR3 in DNA: TGTGCCAGCACCTCGACAGCTTGGGAGCAGTTCTTC. Amino acid sequence: CASTSTAWEQFF.

The sample holds one count of this clone. The rearrangement joins TRBV2 to TRBJ2-7; no reliable D call. CDR3 length equals 12 residues. Trimming pared 4 bases from V and 7 bases from J, leaving 11 bases between. The germline V gene encodes CDR1 SNHLY and CDR2 FYNNEI. The chain's CDR3 is CASSAEIREQYF. In DNA, the CDR3 is TGTGCCAGCAGTGCCGAGATTCGGGAGCAGTACTTC.

V is TRBV29-1 and J is TRBJ1-1; D unclear. This CDR3 spans 15 amino acids. CDR1 is SQVTM and CDR2 is ANQGSEA in the germline V gene. The V gene lost 4 bases and the J gene lost 4 bases, with 19 bases spanning the gap. The chain's CDR3 is CSVAHSGGLGTEAFF. CDR3 coding DNA: TGCAGCGTTGCTCACTCCGGAGGTCTTGGCACTGAAGCTTTCTTT. Full variable domain (outside the CDR3, taken from reference TRBV29-1 and TRBJ1-1): SAVISQKPSRDICQRGTSLTIQCQVDSQVTMMFWYRQQPGQSLTLIATANQGSEATYESGFVIDKFPISRPNLTFSTLTVSNMSPEDSSIYLCSVAHSGGLGTEAFFGQGTRLTVV.

The rearrangement links TRBV29-1 to TRBJ1-1, with 7 nucleotides matching TRBD1. From germline, CDR1 is SQVTM and CDR2 ANQGSEA. The junction had 9 bases not matched to a gene; V was cut back by 1 base and J by 4 bases. This CDR3 has 15 amino acids. The CDR3 is CSVEGGQLSSTEAFF. CDR3 nucleotides: TGCAGCGTTGAAGGGGGACAGTTGTCTTCCACTGAAGCTTTCTTT.

The gene calls are TRBV6-1 and TRBJ2-1, with 9 bases matching TRBD2. Germline V gene sequence: CDR1 MNHNS, CDR2 SASEGT. The CDR3 sequence is 13 residues long. Trimming cost V 8 bases and J 7 bases; bases outside gene matches: 6. For the CDR3, the DNA is TGTGCCAGCGAGCGGGGGGCAAAAAATGAGCAGTTCTTC. This gives the protein CASERGAKNEQFF.

The chain joins TRBV7-9 to TRBJ1-1; D call uncertain. The CDR3 loop spans 14 amino acids. Germline CDR1 SEHNR, CDR2 FQNEAQ (reference sequence). The ends were cut back, 1 base at V and 0 bases at J, with 6 bases in the middle. The CDR3 reads CASSLVHMNTEAFF. CDR3 sequence (DNA): TGTGCCAGCAGCTTAGTTCACATGAACACTGAAGCTTTCTTT.

The J gene is TRBJ2-1, the V gene TRBV19, with 7 bases that match TRBD1. Germline values: CDR1 LNHDA, CDR2 SQIVND (reference sequence). This CDR3 is built from 15 residues. V lost 0 bases to trimming and J lost 9 bases; unmatched junction nucleotides: 8. In DNA, the CDR3 is TGTGCCAGTAGTATAGAGCCTCGCAGGGGGAGTGAGCAGTTCTTC. It encodes CASSIEPRRGSEQFF. The entire variable domain, with the rest obtained from reference TRBV19 and TRBJ2-1, is as follows: DGGITQSPKYLFRKEGQNVTLSCEQNLNHDAMYWYRQDPGQGLRLIYYSQIVNDFQKGDIAEGYSVSREKKESFPLTVTSAQKNPTAFYLCASSIEPRRGSEQFFGPGTRLTVL.

CDR3 sequence reads: CASSLEPGTGEQYF. DNA of the CDR3: TGTGCCAGCAGCTTGGAGCCGGGAACGGGGGAGCAGTACTTC. The chain employs TRBV11-2 and TRBJ2-7, with a possible D match to TRBD2 (5 bases). The CDR3 extends over 14 amino acids. CDR1 SGHAT and CDR2 FQNNGV come from the germline V gene. Trimming stripped 3 bases from V and 7 bases from J, with 16 bases between.

This rearrangement joins TRBV19 to TRBJ2-7; no firm D call. V lost 5 bases and J 1 base, leaving 15 bases between the germline ends. CDR1 and CDR2 from the germline V gene are LNHDA and SQIVND (reference sequence). This CDR3 has 15 amino acids. DNA for the CDR3: TGTGCCAGTAGTTTAGCTAGTGTCGGGTCCTACGAGCAGTACTTC. Encoded protein: CASSLASVGSYEQYF.

This chain uses TRBV5-1 with TRBJ2-1; TRBD1 might be the D (8 bases). Germline loops: CDR1 SGHRS, CDR2 YFSETQ. V gave up 1 base and J gave up 0 bases, with 17 bases separating them. There are 18 residues in the CDR3. CDR3 loop: CASSLSQGGAPSYNEQFF. CDR3 coding DNA: TGCGCCAGCAGCTTGTCACAGGGGGGGGCTCCCTCCTACAATGAGCAGTTCTTC.

The rearrangement uses TRBV28 and TRBJ2-7; D perhaps matches TRBD2 (5 bases). The CDR3 runs 13 residues. Looked up from germline, CDR1 is MDHEN and CDR2 is SYDVKM. CDR3 in amino acids: CSVWRVIYYEQYF. The CDR3 DNA follows: TGTTCGGTGTGGCGGGTAATTTACTACGAGCAGTACTTC.

This sequence joins TRBV27 and TRBJ2-1, with TRBD1 identical over 9 bases. V shed 3 bases and J 10 bases; nucleotides not matched to a gene: 7. Germline V gene sequence: CDR1 MNHEY, CDR2 SMNVEV (reference sequence). This CDR3 contains 14 residues. The CDR3: CASSFRDRAPEQFF. In DNA form, the CDR3 reads TGTGCCAGCAGTTTTAGGGACAGGGCTCCGGAGCAGTTCTTC.

The chain uses TRBV19 and TRBJ2-5; 8 positions agree with TRBD1. Unmatched junction bases numbered 9, after V lost 5 bases and J lost 4 bases. Germline CDR1 reads LNHDA; CDR2 reads SQIVND (reference sequence). The CDR3 runs to 15 residues. CDR3 region: CASSVQGGPLETQYF. CDR3 DNA: TGTGCCAGTAGTGTACAGGGGGGCCCCCTAGAGACCCAGTACTTC.